This is a list of T cell receptor beta chains from one sample in a study of identifying expanded T cells in peripheral blood. Data came from immunoSEQ multiplex PCR; TCRdb stores just in-frame clones and leaves some out. The sample comprises about 85,000 clones, 88% of which are singletons, and roughly 19% rests with the top ten. Sample: blood. Receptors were obtained from a person between 18 and 69 years old in good health. CDR3s include the opening cysteine and the closing phenylalanine or tryptophan. The order of the fields is clone size, CDR3 length, D gene, V gene, J gene, CDR3 protein, CDR3 DNA. D genes are given only for firm matches. Size values are once, few and many counts, or a class for expanded clones, and some rows have none.

>once|14|.|TRBV28|TRBJ1-5
CASSTDRSNQPQHF
TGTGCCAGCAGTACCGATAGAAGCAATCAGCCCCAGCATTTT
>.|14|TRBD1|TRBV10-3|TRBJ1-2
CAITGQGSNYGYTF
TGTGCCATCACCGGACAGGGGTCTAACTATGGCTACACCTTC
>.|15|TRBD1|TRBV2|TRBJ2-3
CASSEGRGRRDTQYF
TGTGCCAGCAGTGAAGGCAGGGGGAGAAGGGATACGCAGTATTTT
>.|15|TRBD1|TRBV4-3|TRBJ1-1
CASSQGRQGWTEAFF
TGCGCCAGCAGCCAGGGACGACAGGGCTGGACTGAAGCTTTCTTT
>.|15|.|TRBV6-1|TRBJ1-2
CASQRGMSEWYGYTF
TGTGCCAGCCAGAGGGGAATGTCTGAATGGTATGGCTACACCTTC
>.|13|TRBD1|TRBV7-2|TRBJ2-7
CASEGTDAYEQYF
TGTGCCAGCGAGGGGACAGATGCCTACGAGCAGTACTTC
>.|13|TRBD1|TRBV18|TRBJ1-2
CASSPTGYYGYTF
TGTGCCAGCTCACCGACAGGGTACTATGGCTACACCTTC
>.|15|.|TRBV10-3|TRBJ2-1
CAISSKGGSYNEQFF
TGTGCCATCAGTAGTAAGGGCGGGTCCTACAATGAGCAGTTCTTC
>.|16|TRBD1|TRBV5-1|TRBJ2-1
CASSLPGQGASNEQFF
TGCGCCAGCAGCTTACCGGGACAGGGGGCTTCCAATGAGCAGTTCTTC
>.|16|.|TRBV5-1|TRBJ2-6
CASSLLQTSGANVLTF
TGCGCCAGCAGCCTCTTACAAACCTCTGGGGCCAACGTCCTGACTTTC
>.|17|TRBD2|TRBV11-2|TRBJ2-3
CASSLGASGGRTDTQYF
TGTGCCAGCAGCTTAGGGGCTAGCGGGGGACGCACAGATACGCAGTATTTT
>.|12|.|TRBV11-1|TRBJ2-7
CASSPEAHEQYF
TGTGCCAGCAGCCCGGAGGCCCACGAGCAGTACTTC
>.|13|.|TRBV9|TRBJ2-2
CASSRSSTGELFF
TGTGCCAGCAGCCGGTCCAGCACCGGGGAGCTGTTTTTT
>.|16|TRBD2|TRBV4-1|TRBJ2-3
CASSQDPSGGTDTQYF
TGCGCCAGCAGCCAAGATCCTAGCGGGGGCACAGATACGCAGTATTTT
>.|18|TRBD1|TRBV5-6|TRBJ2-5
CASSLDEATGGTVGTQYF
TGTGCCAGCAGCTTGGATGAAGCGACAGGGGGCACGGTGGGGACCCAGTACTTC
>.|12|TRBD1|TRBV5-4|TRBJ2-7
CASSPTGDEQYF
TGTGCCAGCAGCCCAACAGGGGACGAGCAGTACTTC
>few|12|.|TRBV5-4|TRBJ1-1
CASSLKVGEAFF
TGTGCCAGCAGCTTGAAGGTGGGTGAAGCTTTCTTT
>.|12|.|TRBV5-6|TRBJ1-1
CASSLFRQQAFF
TGTGCCAGCAGCTTGTTCAGACAACAAGCTTTCTTT
>.|12|.|TRBV28|TRBJ2-7
CATRPGTYEQYF
TGTGCCACCCGGCCGGGGACCTACGAGCAGTACTTC
>.|12|.|TRBV7-2|TRBJ1-1
CASSLGGTEVFF
TGTGCCAGCAGCTTGGGTGGCACTGAAGTTTTCTTT
>.|12|TRBD1|TRBV19|TRBJ2-1
CASKTGYDEQFF
TGTGCCAGTAAGACAGGGTACGATGAGCAGTTCTTC
>.|14|TRBD1|TRBV7-8|TRBJ1-2
CASSLGLQGYGYTF
TGTGCCAGCAGCTTAGGACTACAGGGGTATGGCTACACCTTC
>.|16|.|TRBV5-5|TRBJ1-4
CASSFVGAVANEKLFF
TGTGCCAGCAGCTTTGTAGGGGCGGTGGCTAATGAAAAACTGTTTTTT
>.|15|.|TRBV28|TRBJ2-7
CASSLFRGGDYEQYF
TGTGCCAGCAGTTTATTCAGGGGAGGCGACTACGAGCAGTACTTC
>.|15|.|TRBV7-2|TRBJ2-2
CASSLGQGGAGELFF
TGTGCCAGCAGCTTGGGTCAGGGCGGGGCCGGGGAGCTGTTTTTT
>once|13|TRBD1|TRBV2|TRBJ1-1
CATVTGQGSEAFF
TGTGCCACTGTAACGGGACAGGGTTCTGAAGCTTTCTTT
>.|15|.|TRBV7-9|TRBJ2-3
CASTPGGTATDTQYF
TGTGCCAGCACCCCAGGGGGGACCGCGACAGATACGCAGTATTTT
>.|18|TRBD2|TRBV18|TRBJ2-3
CASSPQPGLAGMQDTQYF
TGTGCCAGCTCACCACAACCGGGACTAGCGGGCATGCAAGATACGCAGTATTTT
>.|16|TRBD2|TRBV6-5|TRBJ2-1
CASSYASGLAGGQQFF
TGTGCCAGCAGTTACGCCTCGGGACTAGCGGGGGGCCAGCAGTTCTTC
>.|13|TRBD2|TRBV30|TRBJ2-7
CAWSSGGGYEQYF
TGTGCCTGGAGTAGCGGGGGGGGTTACGAGCAGTACTTC
>.|13|TRBD1|TRBV6-5|TRBJ2-1
CASSYTGGNEQFF
TGTGCCAGCAGTTATACAGGGGGCAATGAGCAGTTCTTC
>once|17|TRBD2|TRBV27|TRBJ2-1
CASTRGHRGGSYNEQFF
TGTGCCAGCACCCGAGGCCATCGCGGGGGGTCCTACAATGAGCAGTTCTTC
>.|16|.|TRBV30|TRBJ2-6
CACRRLDGSGANVLTF
TGTGCCTGCCGGCGGCTGGACGGGAGCGGGGCCAACGTCCTGACTTTC
>many|16|TRBD2|TRBV28|TRBJ2-1
CASSLLWRGGYNEQFF
TGTGCCAGCAGTTTACTCTGGCGGGGGGGATACAATGAGCAGTTCTTC
>.|14|TRBD1|TRBV5-1|TRBJ2-7
CASSPNRGQGGQYF
TGCGCCAGCAGCCCTAACCGCGGACAGGGAGGACAGTACTTC
>.|15|.|TRBV28|TRBJ1-2
CASSLLVPSDYGYTF
TGTGCCAGCAGTTTATTAGTACCCTCTGACTATGGCTACACCTTC
>.|18|TRBD2|TRBV11-2|TRBJ2-5
CASSPQGRSGVRRETQYF
TGTGCCAGCAGCCCCCAGGGCCGTAGCGGGGTCCGAAGAGAGACCCAGTACTTC
>.|14|.|TRBV4-3|TRBJ1-1
CASSQTLQNTEAFF
TGCGCCAGCAGCCAAACCCTTCAGAACACTGAAGCTTTCTTT
>.|14|TRBD1|TRBV5-1|TRBJ2-1
CASSLNPGQPEQFF
TGCGCCAGCAGCTTGAATCCGGGACAGCCCGAGCAGTTCTTC
>.|13|.|TRBV7-9|TRBJ1-2
CASSLFSGYGYTF
TGTGCCAGCAGCTTGTTTTCCGGCTATGGCTACACCTTC
>.|13|.|TRBV5-6|TRBJ1-2
CASSATGNYGYTF
TGTGCCAGCAGCGCCACCGGTAACTATGGCTACACCTTC
>once|14|TRBD1|TRBV5-6|TRBJ1-2
CASSPLDRSYGYTF
TGTGCCAGCAGTCCACTGGACAGGAGTTATGGCTACACCTTC
>.|14|.|TRBV7-6|TRBJ2-7
CASSSTLVGNEQYF
TGTGCCAGCAGCTCGACTCTGGTAGGGAACGAGCAGTACTTC
>.|13|.|TRBV19|TRBJ2-7
CASSAITGYEQYF
TGTGCCAGTAGTGCAATTACAGGGTACGAGCAGTACTTC
>.|15|.|TRBV13|TRBJ2-1
CASSLQGHNYNEQFF
TGTGCCAGCAGCTTACAGGGGCACAACTACAATGAGCAGTTCTTC
>.|15|TRBD2|TRBV9|TRBJ2-1
CASSRTSMGINEQFF
TGTGCCAGCAGCAGGACTAGCATGGGCATCAATGAGCAGTTCTTC
>.|14|.|TRBV9|TRBJ2-3
CASSSQGSTDTQYF
TGTGCCAGCAGTTCTCAGGGTAGCACAGATACGCAGTATTTT
>.|14|.|TRBV19|TRBJ2-7
CASSIGAGPYEQYF
TGTGCCAGTAGTATAGGAGCGGGCCCCTACGAGCAGTACTTC
>few|13|TRBD2|TRBV7-2|TRBJ2-7
CASSSQRGAEQYF
TGTGCCAGCAGCTCCCAGCGGGGGGCCGAGCAGTACTTC
>once|14|TRBD2|TRBV4-1|TRBJ2-5
CASSQGGGEWTQYF
TGCGCCAGCAGCCAAGGGGGGGGTGAGTGGACCCAGTACTTC
>.|17|TRBD2|TRBV4-3|TRBJ2-3
CASSQDVGRGGADTQYF
TGCGCCAGCAGCCAAGATGTTGGGCGGGGGGGCGCAGATACGCAGTATTTT